This passage covers 5 T cell receptor beta chains from one sample sequenced in a study of T cell responses to AZD1222 COVID-19 vaccine. Profiled with immunoSEQ multiplex PCR; TCRdb holds only in-frame clones, not every one. The sample holds around 87,000 clones, about nine tenths seen once. This specimen consisted of peripheral blood, obtained on day 0 of AZD1222 vaccination. The receptors come from an adult in good health.

This rearrangement joins TRBV28 to TRBJ1-2; 7 bases map to TRBD1. Unmatched junction bases numbered 4, after V lost 8 bases and J lost 4 bases. Germline V lookup: CDR1 MDHEN, CDR2 SYDVKM. CDR3 length equals 12 residues. CDR3 sequence reads: CASETGSYGYTF. The CDR3 DNA reads as TGTGCCAGCGAGACAGGGAGCTATGGCTACACCTTC.

DNA of the CDR3: TGTGCCAGCATCGGGGGGCCCAATGAGCAGTTCTTC. Its protein is CASIGGPNEQFF. The chain joins TRBV6-5 to TRBJ2-1, with D perhaps matching TRBD2 (7 bases). Deletions cut 7 bases from V and 6 bases from J, with 10 bases between. This CDR3 has 12 residues. Per germline, CDR1 MNHEY and CDR2 SVGAGI.

The gene calls are TRBV11-2 and TRBJ2-3; D unresolved. This CDR3 contains 12 residues. Germline loops: CDR1 SGHAT, CDR2 FQNNGV. The germline V and J ends were trimmed by 3 bases and 6 bases, with 7 bases remaining between them. The CDR3 bases are TGTGCCAGCAGCTTGGACGGTGATACGCAGTATTTT. Protein sequence: CASSLDGDTQYF.

This clone was recorded only once. The chain links TRBV7-2 to TRBJ2-7, with D possibly TRBD1 on 5 matching bases. Germline lookup yields CDR1 SGHTA and CDR2 FQGNSA. The ends were cut back, 5 bases at V and 2 bases at J, with 16 bases in the middle. The CDR3 totals 15 residues. In nucleotides, the CDR3 is TGTGCCAGCAGCCCTGGACACCGCATAACCTACGAGCAGTACTTC. Translating gives CASSPGHRITYEQYF.

The chain employs TRBV6-5 and TRBJ1-4; 11 positions agree with TRBD1. The CDR3 spans 15 residues. CDR1 MNHEY and CDR2 SVGAGI come from the germline V gene. V was pared by 8 bases and J by 6 bases, with 8 bases of the junction left unmatched. CDR3: CASLRTGGAYEKLFF. CDR3 nucleotide sequence: TGTGCCAGCCTACGGACAGGGGGCGCGTATGAAAAACTGTTTTTT.